Following are 9 T cell receptor beta chains from one sample sequenced in a study of CD4 T cells in relation to SARS-CoV-2 and coronaviruses. The unexposed donors gave CD4+ T cells in about 2010-2018, prior to COVID-19. Here immunoSEQ multiplex PCR was the method, and the copy in TCRdb shows in-frame clones only, minus some. The sample includes under 90,000 clones, approximately 93% seen only once; the top ten take 0.23%. Sequenced sample: naive CD4+ T cells from PBMCs. Subset here: naive CD4+ T cells isolated by negative enrichment. These receptor sequences come from a human donor in good health.

In this sample, this clone turned up once. The rearrangement uses TRBV9 and TRBJ1-1, with D maybe TRBD1 (5 bases). Germline loops: CDR1 SGDLS, CDR2 YYNGEE. V lost 0 bases to trimming and J lost 4 bases, with 13 bases between them. There are 15 residues in the CDR3. The CDR3 DNA reads TGTGCCAGCAGCGTAGAGTATAGGGGTGGCACTGAAGCTTTCTTT. Translating gives CASSVEYRGGTEAFF.

The chain joins TRBV28 to TRBJ2-5, with D unresolved. The CDR3 length is 14 residues. CDR1 MDHEN and CDR2 SYDVKM come from the germline V gene. Deletions cut 4 bases from V and 5 bases from J, with 14 bases between. The CDR3 sequence is CASSSRPGAETQYF. The CDR3 coding sequence is TGTGCCAGCAGTTCTAGGCCAGGAGCCGAGACCCAGTACTTC.

This clone was seen a single time. CDR3 region: CASSWDIEGYNEQFF. The CDR3 DNA follows: TGTGCCAGCAGTTGGGACATTGAGGGCTACAATGAGCAGTTCTTC. V gene TRBV9 combines with J gene TRBJ2-1; D possibly corresponds to TRBD1 (6 bases). CDR1 is SGDLS and CDR2 is YYNGEE in the germline V gene. The CDR3 is 15 amino acids. Trimming pared 5 bases from V and 3 bases from J, leaving 15 bases between.

The chain has TRBV10-3 and TRBJ2-1; 7 positions match TRBD1. The V segment lost 6 bases and the J segment 7 bases; nucleotides outside the gene matches: 9. Germline CDR1 ENHRY, CDR2 SYGVKD. The CDR3 consists of 14 residues. The DNA of the CDR3 is TGTGCCATCAGCTCCGGGACAGCGGTAAATGAGCAGTTCTTC. Amino acid sequence: CAISSGTAVNEQFF.

J is TRBJ2-7 and V is TRBV4-1, with TRBD2 identical over 9 bases. The CDR3 contains 14 residues. Germline lookup yields CDR1 MGHRA and CDR2 YSYEKL. V gave up 4 bases and J gave up 6 bases; unmatched junction bases: 7. The CDR3 reads CASSRPGLAREQYF. In DNA, the CDR3 is TGCGCCAGCAGCCGACCGGGACTAGCACGCGAGCAGTACTTC.

This clone appeared once. The chain has TRBV12-3 or TRBV12-4 and TRBJ1-1, with D hard to call. Trimming cost V 3 bases and J 3 bases, with 5 bases left between them. The CDR3 consists of 12 residues. The CDR3 region has the DNA TGTGCCAGCAGTTTTATAGACACTGAAGCTTTCTTT. Translating gives CASSFIDTEAFF.

V and J are TRBV30 and TRBJ2-5; D possibly corresponds to TRBD1 (5 bases). The V gene lost 4 bases and the J gene lost 2 bases, with 14 bases spanning the gap. CDR3 length equals 14 residues. Germline CDR1 GTSNPN, CDR2 SVGIG (reference sequence). As DNA, the CDR3 is TGTGCCTGGATTCCGACAGTGAAACAAGAGACCCAGTACTTC. Amino acids: CAWIPTVKQETQYF.

The chain recombines TRBV19 with TRBJ2-3; 7 bases fit TRBD1. Germline V gene lookup returns CDR1 LNHDA and CDR2 SQIVND (reference sequence). CDR3 length: 14 amino acids. J gave up 3 bases and V 7 bases, and 7 bases lay outside the gene matches. The CDR3 sequence: CASNPGTATDTQYF. Here the CDR3 DNA reads TGTGCCAGTAATCCCGGGACAGCTACAGATACGCAGTATTTT.

V usage is TRBV5-1 and J usage is TRBJ2-1; unclear D gene. The CDR3 is 15 amino acids. Germline V CDR1 and CDR2: SGHRS, YFSETQ. V shed 4 bases and J shed 1 base, with 12 bases lying between them. Written as DNA, the CDR3 is TGCGCCAGCAGCCCCACCGGCGATTCCTACAATGAGCAGTTCTTC. Residues: CASSPTGDSYNEQFF.